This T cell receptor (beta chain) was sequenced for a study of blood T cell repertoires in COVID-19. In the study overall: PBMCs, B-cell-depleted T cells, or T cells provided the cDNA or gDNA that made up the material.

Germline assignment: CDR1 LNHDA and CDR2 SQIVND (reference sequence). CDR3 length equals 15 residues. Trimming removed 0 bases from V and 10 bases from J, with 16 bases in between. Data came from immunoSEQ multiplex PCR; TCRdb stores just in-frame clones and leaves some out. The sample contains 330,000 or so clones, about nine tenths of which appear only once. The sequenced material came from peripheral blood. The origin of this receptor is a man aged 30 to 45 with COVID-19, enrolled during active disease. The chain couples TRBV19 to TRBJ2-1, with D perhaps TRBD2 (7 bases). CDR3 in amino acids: CASSIEGGGFGEQFF. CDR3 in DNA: TGTGCCAGTAGTATAGAGGGAGGGGGGTTTGGGGAGCAGTTCTTC.